The entry that follows covers one TCR beta chain sequence. This sample is part of a study of control samples from healthy donors and cancer patients. The method was immunoSEQ multiplex PCR; TCRdb's version includes in-frame clones alone and lacks a portion of them. The table includes 150,000 to 200,000 clones, 75% to 95% detected once. This CDR3 spans 14 amino acids. CDR1 and CDR2 (germline): GTSNPN, SVGIG (reference sequence). Trimming took 2 bases from V and 6 from J; bases not matched to a gene: 6. This sequence was found in a woman aged 25 to 45 in good health. The chain joins TRBV30 to TRBJ1-5, with TRBD1 identical over 8 bases. The sequencing sample was made of blood. CDR3 DNA: TGTGCCTGGAGTACGGACAGGGATATTCAGCCCCAGCATTTT. It translates to CAWSTDRDIQPQHF.